Below, 7 T cell receptor beta chains from the same sample are listed, as sequenced in a study of blood T cell repertoires in COVID-19. Only in-frame clones appear in the TCRdb table, and some are missing; sequencing was by immunoSEQ multiplex PCR. The repertoire includes over 55,000 clones, about nine tenths of them detected once, and approximately 8% sits in the top ten. The sample comprised peripheral blood. All receptors derive from a man aged 50 to 60 with active COVID-19.

J is TRBJ2-7 and V is TRBV2; TRBD1 matches 10 bases. Germline assignment: CDR1 SNHLY and CDR2 FYNNEI. J was trimmed by 5 bases and V by 9 bases; bases with no gene match: 7. The CDR3 extends over 13 amino acids. CDR3 region: CASVGQGGNEQYF. The CDR3 nucleotides are TGTGCCAGTGTCGGACAGGGGGGTAACGAGCAGTACTTC.

This chain connects TRBV5-4 to TRBJ1-2; 7 bases line up with TRBD1. The germline CDR1 and CDR2 sequences are SGHNT and YYREEE (reference sequence). The CDR3 consists of 15 residues. Germline trimming cut 1 base from V and 5 bases from J; bases unmatched to any gene: 8. The CDR3 protein is CASSLSAGQPYGYTF. DNA of the CDR3: TGTGCCAGCAGCTTGTCGGCGGGACAGCCTTATGGCTACACCTTC.

J is TRBJ2-1 and V is TRBV24-1; the match to TRBD2 covers 13 bases. The length of the CDR3 is 18 residues. After removal of 5 bases from V and 6 bases from J, the junction contained 12 bases not matched to a gene. Germline V gene sequence: CDR1 KGHDR, CDR2 SFDVKD. The CDR3 spells CATSAPLAGGRKGNEQFF. The CDR3 nucleotides read TGTGCCACCAGTGCCCCACTAGCGGGAGGGCGCAAAGGCAATGAGCAGTTCTTC.

J is TRBJ1-4 and V is TRBV6-5, with TRBD1 identical over 8 bases. The CDR3 contains 14 residues. J gave up 8 bases and V 6 bases, and 8 bases lay outside the gene matches. Germline V gene lookup returns CDR1 MNHEY and CDR2 SVGAGI. This CDR3 reads CASRPGQAREKLFF. The CDR3 bases are TGTGCCAGCAGGCCGGGACAGGCTAGAGAAAAACTGTTTTTT.

This chain joins TRBV11-2 and TRBJ2-1; TRBD2 might be the D (6 bases). The length of the CDR3 is 13 residues. V lost 3 bases and J lost 4, with 7 bases in between. Germline V CDR1 and CDR2: SGHAT, FQNNGV. CDR3 nucleotides: TGTGCCAGCAGCTTGACTAGTTACAATGAGCAGTTCTTC. As protein: CASSLTSYNEQFF. Based on the CDR3 plus reference TRBV11-2 and TRBJ2-1, the full variable domain is EAGVAQSPRYKIIEKRQSVAFWCNPISGHATLYWYQQILGQGPKLLIQFQNNGVVDDSQLPKDRFSAERLKGVDSTLKIQPAKLEDSAVYLCASSLTSYNEQFFGPGTRLTVL.

CDR3 DNA: TGTGCCAGCAGTTCTCTAGCGGGAGGGCTCTACGAGCAGTACTTC. It is translated as CASSSLAGGLYEQYF. The chain couples TRBV6-2 or TRBV6-3 to TRBJ2-7; 12 bases are shared with TRBD2. J was trimmed by 3 bases and V by 4 bases; bases with no gene match: 4. Germline CDR1 and CDR2: MNHEY and SVGEGT. This CDR3 has 15 residues.

This clone showed up just once. V and J are TRBV6-5 and TRBJ1-6; TRBD1 matches 8 bases. The V and J ends lost 0 bases and 6 bases, in that order; junction bases with no gene match: 4. The CDR3 contains 16 residues. The germline V gene has CDR1 MNHEY and CDR2 SVGAGI. The DNA for the CDR3 is TGTGCCAGCAGTTACTCCCGGGGACAGGTTAATTCACCCCTCCACTTT. Translating gives CASSYSRGQVNSPLHF.